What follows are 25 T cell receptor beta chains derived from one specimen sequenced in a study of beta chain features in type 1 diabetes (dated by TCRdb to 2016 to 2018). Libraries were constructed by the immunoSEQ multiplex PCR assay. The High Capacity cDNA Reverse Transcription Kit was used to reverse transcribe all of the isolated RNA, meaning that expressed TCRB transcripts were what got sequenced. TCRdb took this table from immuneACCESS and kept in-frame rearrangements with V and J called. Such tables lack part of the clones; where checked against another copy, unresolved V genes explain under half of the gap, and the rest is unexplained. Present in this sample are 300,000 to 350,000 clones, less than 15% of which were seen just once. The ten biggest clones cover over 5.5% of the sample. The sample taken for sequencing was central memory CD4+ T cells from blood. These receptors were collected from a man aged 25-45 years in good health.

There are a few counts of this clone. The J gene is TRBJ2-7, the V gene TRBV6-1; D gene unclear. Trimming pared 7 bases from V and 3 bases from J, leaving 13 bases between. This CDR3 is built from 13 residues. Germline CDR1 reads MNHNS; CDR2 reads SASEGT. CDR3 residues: CASTLDGGYEQYF. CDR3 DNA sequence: TGTGCCAGCACCTTGGATGGCGGCTACGAGCAGTACTTC.

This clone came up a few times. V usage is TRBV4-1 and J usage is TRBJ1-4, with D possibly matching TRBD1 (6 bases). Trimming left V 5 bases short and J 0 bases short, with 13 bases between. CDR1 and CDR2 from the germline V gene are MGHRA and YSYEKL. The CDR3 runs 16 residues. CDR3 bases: TGCGCCAGCAGCGTCCAGGGGAAGGCAACTAATGAAAAACTGTTTTTT. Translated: CASSVQGKATNEKLFF.

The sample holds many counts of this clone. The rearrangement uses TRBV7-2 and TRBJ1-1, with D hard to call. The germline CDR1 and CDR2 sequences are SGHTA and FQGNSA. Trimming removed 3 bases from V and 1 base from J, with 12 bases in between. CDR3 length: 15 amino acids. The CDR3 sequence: CASSLARAGNTEAFF. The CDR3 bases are TGTGCCAGCAGCTTGGCCCGGGCGGGGAACACTGAAGCTTTCTTT.

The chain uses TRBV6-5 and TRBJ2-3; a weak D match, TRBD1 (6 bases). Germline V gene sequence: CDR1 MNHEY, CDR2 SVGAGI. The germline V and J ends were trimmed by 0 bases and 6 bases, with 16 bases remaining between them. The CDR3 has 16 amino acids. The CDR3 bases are TGTGCCAGCAGTTACTCGGGCGTTCCTCAGGGGGATACGCAGTATTTT. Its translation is CASSYSGVPQGDTQYF.

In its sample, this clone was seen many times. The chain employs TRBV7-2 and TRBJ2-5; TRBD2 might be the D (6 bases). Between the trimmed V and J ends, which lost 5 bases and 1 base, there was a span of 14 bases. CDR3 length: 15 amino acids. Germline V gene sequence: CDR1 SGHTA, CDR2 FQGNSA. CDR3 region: CASSRDGGVQETQYF. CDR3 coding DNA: TGTGCCAGCAGCCGTGACGGAGGGGTCCAAGAGACCCAGTACTTC.

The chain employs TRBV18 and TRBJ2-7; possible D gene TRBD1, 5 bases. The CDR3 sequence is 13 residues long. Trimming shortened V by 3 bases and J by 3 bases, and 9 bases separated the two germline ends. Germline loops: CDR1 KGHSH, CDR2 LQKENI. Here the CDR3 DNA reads TGTGCCAGCTCACCGTCCAGGGTCTACGAGCAGTACGTC. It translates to CASSPSRVYEQYV.

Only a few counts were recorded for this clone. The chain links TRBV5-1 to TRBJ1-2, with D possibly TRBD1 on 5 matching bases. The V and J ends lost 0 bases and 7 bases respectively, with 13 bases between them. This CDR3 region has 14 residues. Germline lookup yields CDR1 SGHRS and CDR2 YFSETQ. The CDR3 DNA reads TGCGCCAGCAGCTTGGCCGGCAGGGTTTCTGGCTACACCTTC. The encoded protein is CASSLAGRVSGYTF.

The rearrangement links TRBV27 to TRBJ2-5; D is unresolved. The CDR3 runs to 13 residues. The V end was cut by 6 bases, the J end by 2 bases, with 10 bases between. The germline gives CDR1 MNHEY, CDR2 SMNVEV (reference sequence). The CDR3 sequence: CASRKRQQETQYF. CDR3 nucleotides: TGTGCCAGCAGAAAGCGACAACAAGAGACCCAGTACTTC.

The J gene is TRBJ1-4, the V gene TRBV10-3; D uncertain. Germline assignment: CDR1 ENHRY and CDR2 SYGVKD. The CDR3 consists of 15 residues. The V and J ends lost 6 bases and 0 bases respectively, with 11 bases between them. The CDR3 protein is CAIRATAATNEKLFF. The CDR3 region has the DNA TGTGCCATCAGGGCGACGGCCGCAACTAATGAAAAACTGTTTTTT.

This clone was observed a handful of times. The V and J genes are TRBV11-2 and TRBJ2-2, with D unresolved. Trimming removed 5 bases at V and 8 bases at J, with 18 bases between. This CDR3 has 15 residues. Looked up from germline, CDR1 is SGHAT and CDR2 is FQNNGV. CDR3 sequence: CASSQLATASGELFF. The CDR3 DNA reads TGTGCCAGCAGCCAACTCGCGACGGCCTCAGGGGAGCTGTTTTTT.

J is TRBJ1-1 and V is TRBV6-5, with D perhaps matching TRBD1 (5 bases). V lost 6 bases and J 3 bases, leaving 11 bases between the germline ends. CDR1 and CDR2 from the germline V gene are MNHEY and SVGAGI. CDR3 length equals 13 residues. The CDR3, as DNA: TGTGCCAGCAGCCCACGGGGGTACACTGAAGCTTTCTTT. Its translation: CASSPRGYTEAFF.

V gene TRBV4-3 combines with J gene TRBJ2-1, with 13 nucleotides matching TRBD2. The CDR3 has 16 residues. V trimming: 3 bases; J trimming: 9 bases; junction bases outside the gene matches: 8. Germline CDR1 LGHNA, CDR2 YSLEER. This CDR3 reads CASSQPGTSGVREQFF. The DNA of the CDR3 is TGCGCCAGCAGCCAGCCCGGGACTAGCGGGGTACGTGAGCAGTTCTTC.

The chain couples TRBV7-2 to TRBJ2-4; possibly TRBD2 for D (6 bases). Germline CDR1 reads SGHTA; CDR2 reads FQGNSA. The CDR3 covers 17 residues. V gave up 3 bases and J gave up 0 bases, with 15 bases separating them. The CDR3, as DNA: TGTGCCAGCAGCTTCTCCCCGGGTAGCGGAGCCAAAAACATTCAGTACTTC. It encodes CASSFSPGSGAKNIQYF. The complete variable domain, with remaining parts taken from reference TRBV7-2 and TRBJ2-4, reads GAGVSQSPSNKVTEKGKDVELRCDPISGHTALYWYRQSLGQGLEFLIYFQGNSAPDKSGLPSDRFSAERTGGSVSTLTIQRTQQEDSAVYLCASSFSPGSGAKNIQYFGAGTRLSVL.

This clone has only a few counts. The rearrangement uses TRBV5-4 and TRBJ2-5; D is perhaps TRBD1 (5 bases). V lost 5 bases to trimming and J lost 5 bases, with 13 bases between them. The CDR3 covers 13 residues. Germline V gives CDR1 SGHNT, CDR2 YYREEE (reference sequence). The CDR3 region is CASSPMGRETQYF. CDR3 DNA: TGTGCCAGCAGTCCTATGGGGCGGGAGACCCAGTACTTC. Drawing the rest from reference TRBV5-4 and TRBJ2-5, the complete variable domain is ETGVTQSPTHLIKTRGQQVTLRCSSQSGHNTVSWYQQALGQGPQFIFQYYREEENGRGNFPPRFSGLQFPNYSSELNVNALELDDSALYLCASSPMGRETQYFGPGTRLLVL.

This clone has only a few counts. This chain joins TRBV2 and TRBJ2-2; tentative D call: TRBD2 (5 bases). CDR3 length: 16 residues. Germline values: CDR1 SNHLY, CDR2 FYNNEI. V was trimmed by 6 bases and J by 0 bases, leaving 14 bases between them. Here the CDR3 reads CASSPRAIANTGELFF. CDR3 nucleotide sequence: TGTGCCAGCAGCCCGAGGGCAATTGCGAACACCGGGGAGCTGTTTTTT.

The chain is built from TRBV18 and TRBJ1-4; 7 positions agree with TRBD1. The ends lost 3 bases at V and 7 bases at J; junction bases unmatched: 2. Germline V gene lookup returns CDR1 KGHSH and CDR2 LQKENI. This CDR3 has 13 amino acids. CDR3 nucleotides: TGTGCCAGCTCACCCAGGGGGAGTGAAAAACTGTTTTTT. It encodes CASSPRGSEKLFF.

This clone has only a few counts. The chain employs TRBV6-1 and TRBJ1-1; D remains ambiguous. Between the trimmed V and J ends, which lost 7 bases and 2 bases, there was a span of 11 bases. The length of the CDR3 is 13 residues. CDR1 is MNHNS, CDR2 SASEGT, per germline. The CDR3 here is CASNSGINTEAFF. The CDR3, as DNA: TGTGCCAGCAACTCCGGGATTAACACTGAAGCTTTCTTT.

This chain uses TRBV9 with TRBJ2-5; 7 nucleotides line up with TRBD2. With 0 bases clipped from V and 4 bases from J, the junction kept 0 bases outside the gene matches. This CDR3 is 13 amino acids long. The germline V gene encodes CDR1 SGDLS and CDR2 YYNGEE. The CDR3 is CASSVASGETQYF. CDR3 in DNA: TGTGCCAGCAGCGTAGCTAGCGGAGAGACCCAGTACTTC.

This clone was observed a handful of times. CDR3 bases: TGTGCCAGCAGCATGATGCACCGGGACAGGGGGCAAGACGTC. Translating it yields CASSMMHRDRGQDV. The chain links TRBV5-6 to TRBJ2-7, with 12 bases matching TRBD1. From germline, CDR1 is SGHDT and CDR2 YYEEEE. The CDR3 runs to 14 residues.

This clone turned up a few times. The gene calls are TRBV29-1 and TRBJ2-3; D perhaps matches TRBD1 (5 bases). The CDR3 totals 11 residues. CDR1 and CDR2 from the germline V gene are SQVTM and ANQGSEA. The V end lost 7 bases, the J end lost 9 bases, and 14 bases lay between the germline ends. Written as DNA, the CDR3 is TGCAGCGGGGTCCAGGGAATGACGCAGTATTTT. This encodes CSGVQGMTQYF.

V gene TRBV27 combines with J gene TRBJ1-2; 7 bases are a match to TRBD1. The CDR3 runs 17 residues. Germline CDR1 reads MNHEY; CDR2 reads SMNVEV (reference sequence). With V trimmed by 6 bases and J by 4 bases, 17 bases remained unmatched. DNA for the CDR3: TGTGCCAGCAGCAGTTCGACAGGGACGATAGGCGCCTATGGCTACACCTTC. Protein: CASSSSTGTIGAYGYTF.

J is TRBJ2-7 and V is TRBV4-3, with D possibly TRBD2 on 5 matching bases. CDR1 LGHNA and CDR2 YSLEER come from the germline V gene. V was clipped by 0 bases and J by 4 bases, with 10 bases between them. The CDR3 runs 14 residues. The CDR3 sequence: CASSQELVGYEQYV. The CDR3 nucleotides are TGCGCCAGCAGCCAAGAACTAGTGGGGTACGAGCAGTACGTC.

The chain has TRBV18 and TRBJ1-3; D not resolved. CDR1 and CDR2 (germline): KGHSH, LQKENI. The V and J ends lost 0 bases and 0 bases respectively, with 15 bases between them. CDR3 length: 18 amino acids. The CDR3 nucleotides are TGTGCCAGCTCACCACCCAACGTCCGACATAACTCTGGAAACACCATATATTTT. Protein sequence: CASSPPNVRHNSGNTIYF. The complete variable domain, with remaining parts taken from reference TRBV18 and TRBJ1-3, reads NAGVMQNPRHLVRRRGQEARLRCSPMKGHSHVYWYRQLPEEGLKFMVYLQKENIIDESGMPKERFSAEFPKEGPSILRIQQVVRGDSAAYFCASSPPNVRHNSGNTIYFGEGSWLTVV.

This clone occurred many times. CDR3 in amino acids: CASSQSGQPSKSSYEQYV. CDR3 coding DNA: TGCGCCAGCAGTCAATCCGGACAGCCCTCGAAAAGCTCCTACGAGCAGTACGTC. The rearrangement uses TRBV23-1 and TRBJ2-7, with a tentative D call TRBD1 (6 bases). TRBV23-1 is an ORF, and what it does is uncertain. The CDR3 runs 18 residues. Trimming cost V 0 bases and J 0 bases, with 18 bases left between them.

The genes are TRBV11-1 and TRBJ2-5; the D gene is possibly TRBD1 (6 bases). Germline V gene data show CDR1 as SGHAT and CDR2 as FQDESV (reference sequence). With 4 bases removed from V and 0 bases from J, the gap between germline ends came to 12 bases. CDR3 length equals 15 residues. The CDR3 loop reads CASSWGPGYQETQYF. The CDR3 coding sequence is TGTGCCAGCAGCTGGGGGCCGGGGTACCAAGAGACCCAGTACTTC. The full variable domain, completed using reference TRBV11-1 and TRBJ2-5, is EAEVAQSPRYKITEKSQAVAFWCDPISGHATLYWYRQILGQGPELLVQFQDESVVDDSQLPKDRFSAERLKGVDSTLKIQPAELGDSAMYLCASSWGPGYQETQYFGPGTRLLVL.